A selection of T cell receptor beta chains follows, all from one sample in a study of read filtering for tumor transcriptome and immune sequencing. TCRdb ran MiXCR on the reads and lists one entry per CDR3 protein. The data show tens of thousands of distinct CDR3 sequences, about 14% seen once. Material: a population of CD138-negative cells sorted from bone marrow. These receptors were collected from a donor aged 40 or over with multiple myeloma. CDR3s include the opening cysteine and the closing phenylalanine or tryptophan. D genes are given only for firm matches. Only part of the rows carry a size: once, few, many, or a class if the clone is expanded.

clone_size j_call cdr3_length d_call v_call cdr3_aa cdr3_nt
many TRBJ2-5 15 TRBD1 TRBV2 CASTRDRGAGETQYF TGTGCCAGCACCCGGGACAGGGGCGCAGGAGAGACCCAGTACTTC
many TRBJ1-1 13 - TRBV5-1 CASSFSQNTEAFF TGCGCCAGCAGCTTCTCCCAGAACACTGAAGCTTTCTTT
- TRBJ2-5 14 - TRBV20-1 CSARDEVSVGAQYF TGCAGTGCTAGAGATGAGGTCAGCGTTGGGGCCCAGTACTTC
- TRBJ1-1 14 - TRBV4-1 CASSQEGAGTEAFF TGCGCCAGCAGCCAAGAAGGGGCTGGAACTGAAGCTTTCTTT
- TRBJ2-7 14 TRBD1 TRBV7-9 CASSQKTGVYEQYF TGTGCCAGCAGTCAGAAGACAGGGGTCTACGAGCAGTACTTC
- TRBJ2-2 16 - TRBV29-1 CSVEIRVQGGTGELFF TGCAGCGTTGAAATCAGGGTTCAGGGGGGTACCGGGGAGCTGTTTTTT
many TRBJ2-5 14 - TRBV12-3/TRBV12-4 CASSLAPAEETQYF TGTGCCAGCAGCCTGGCTCCAGCGGAAGAGACCCAGTACTTC
- TRBJ2-2 14 - TRBV29-1 CSVLTRTNTGELFF TGCAGCGTGCTGACTAGAACGAACACCGGGGAGCTGTTTTTT
- TRBJ2-1 17 TRBD2 TRBV7-8 CASSPGLAGAGQYEQFF TGTGCCAGCAGCCCGGGACTAGCGGGAGCGGGGCAATATGAGCAGTTCTTC
few TRBJ2-7 11 - TRBV3-1 CASSQEAEQYF TGTGCCAGCAGCCAAGAAGCCGAGCAGTACTTC
many TRBJ2-1 15 - TRBV5-1 CASSSQGASYNEQFF TGCGCCAGCAGCTCTCAGGGAGCCTCCTACAATGAGCAGTTCTTC
many TRBJ2-2 14 - TRBV29-1 CSVEADINTGELFF TGCAGCGTTGAGGCAGATATTAACACCGGGGAGCTGTTTTTT
many TRBJ2-1 15 TRBD2 TRBV7-8 CASSGTSGRGHEQFF TGTGCCAGCAGCGGGACTAGCGGGAGAGGGCATGAGCAGTTCTTC
- TRBJ2-3 13 TRBD2 TRBV5-4 CASSPHLAGTQYF TGTGCCAGCAGCCCACATCTAGCGGGAACGCAGTATTTT
many TRBJ2-1 13 - TRBV20-1 CSALHSTLNEQFF TGCAGTGCCCTACACTCGACCCTCAATGAGCAGTTCTTC
many TRBJ2-1 12 - TRBV20-1 CSVPMPNNEQFF TGCAGTGTACCAATGCCAAACAATGAGCAGTTCTTC
many TRBJ1-5 13 - TRBV6-2/TRBV6-3 CASSGGTLSPQHF TGTGCCAGCAGTGGGGGGACACTTTCTCCCCAGCATTTT
many TRBJ2-7 15 TRBD2 TRBV20-1 CSARDSTSGSYEQYF TGCAGTGCTAGAGATTCGACTAGCGGGAGCTACGAGCAGTACTTC
many TRBJ2-2 15 TRBD1 TRBV7-8 CASSYGTGNTGELFF TGTGCCAGCAGCTACGGGACAGGGAACACCGGGGAGCTGTTTTTT
few TRBJ2-3 16 - TRBV28 CASSPVLRFFSDTQYF TGTGCCAGCAGTCCTGTCCTCAGGTTCTTCTCAGATACGCAGTATTTT
many TRBJ2-5 14 TRBD2 TRBV30 CAWSGGLYQETQYF TGTGCCTGGAGCGGGGGGTTGTACCAAGAGACCCAGTACTTC
medium-sized TRBJ1-2 13 - TRBV7-9 CASSFTGVYGYTF TGTGCCAGCAGCTTCACAGGAGTCTATGGCTACACCTTC
many TRBJ2-7 15 TRBD2 TRBV6-2/TRBV6-3 CASQGSGRGTYEQYF TGTGCCAGCCAGGGGAGCGGGAGGGGAACCTACGAGCAGTACTTC
many TRBJ2-3 15 - TRBV29-1 CSVDSRATSTDTQYF TGCAGCGTTGACTCCAGAGCAACTAGCACAGATACGCAGTATTTT
- TRBJ2-7 15 TRBD2 TRBV29-1 CSVGTAGGSDYEQYF TGCAGCGTAGGTACGGCGGGAGGGTCGGACTACGAGCAGTACTTC
many TRBJ2-3 15 - TRBV7-3 CASSSGRFSTDTQYF TGTGCCAGCAGCTCAGGACGGTTCAGCACAGATACGCAGTATTTT
many TRBJ2-7 14 TRBD2 TRBV5-1 CASRLERGSYEQYF TGCGCCAGCAGGCTCGAGCGGGGGTCCTACGAGCAGTACTTC
many TRBJ1-4 15 - TRBV7-9 CASSLGTTTNEKLFF TGTGCCAGCAGCTTAGGTACTACAACTAATGAAAAACTGTTTTTT
many TRBJ2-1 11 - TRBV6-1 CASRETNEQFF TGTGCCAGCAGGGAAACCAATGAGCAGTTCTTC
- TRBJ1-1 14 - TRBV5-1 CASSLEGGITEAFF TGCGCCAGCAGCTTGGAAGGGGGTATTACTGAAGCTTTCTTT
- TRBJ1-2 13 - TRBV5-4 CASSSGQHYGYTF TGTGCCAGCAGCTCAGGACAGCACTATGGCTACACCTTC
many TRBJ2-3 14 - TRBV6-6 CASSPLQGTDTQYF TGTGCCAGCAGTCCGTTACAGGGCACAGATACGCAGTATTTT
- TRBJ1-5 14 - TRBV23-1 CASSRLGSNQPQHF TGCGCCAGCAGTCGGTTGGGATCCAATCAGCCCCAGCATTTT
many TRBJ2-7 16 - TRBV14 CASSQEVGSMVYEQYF TGTGCCAGCAGCCAAGAAGTCGGGAGCATGGTCTACGAGCAGTACTTC
many TRBJ2-1 15 - TRBV7-3 CASSFVGSSYNEQFF TGTGCCAGCAGCTTTGTCGGAAGCTCCTACAATGAGCAGTTCTTC
many TRBJ2-3 16 TRBD1 TRBV13 CASSFGQGANTDTQYF TGTGCCAGCAGCTTCGGACAGGGGGCGAACACAGATACGCAGTATTTT
- TRBJ2-2 18 TRBD2 TRBV20-1 CSAIDLTSGRQGTGELFF TGCAGTGCTATAGATTTAACTAGCGGGAGACAGGGCACCGGGGAGCTGTTCTTT
many TRBJ2-7 12 TRBD1 TRBV30 CAGTGSSYEQYF TGTGCTGGGACAGGGAGCTCCTACGAGCAGTACTTC
many TRBJ2-5 13 - TRBV20-1 CSARGNARETQYF TGCAGTGCTAGGGGCAATGCAAGAGAGACCCAGTACTTC
- TRBJ1-1 13 - TRBV3-1 CASSLRLVTEAFF TGTGCCAGCAGCCTCCGGTTGGTCACTGAAGCTTTCTTT
many TRBJ2-3 13 - TRBV6-6 CAAGGESTDTQYF TGTGCCGCGGGTGGGGAGAGCACAGATACGCAGTATTTT
many TRBJ1-1 14 - TRBV29-1 CSVLNKGVNTEAFF TGCAGCGTCCTCAACAAAGGAGTGAACACTGAAGCTTTCTTT
few TRBJ2-5 10 - TRBV27 CASGKETQYF TGTGCCAGCGGAAAAGAGACCCAGTACTTC
- TRBJ2-3 12 - TRBV2 CASSEASDTQYF TGTGCCAGCAGTGAAGCTTCGGATACGCAGTATTTT
many TRBJ2-5 15 TRBD1 TRBV6-1 CASSENRGEGETQYF TGTGCCAGCAGTGAGAACAGGGGGGAAGGAGAGACCCAGTACTTC
many TRBJ2-7 14 TRBD2 TRBV11-2 CASSLSGGPYEQYF TGTGCCAGCAGCTTAAGCGGGGGGCCCTACGAGCAGTACTTC
many TRBJ2-5 15 TRBD1 TRBV5-4 CASSLFNRGLETQYF TGTGCCAGCAGCTTGTTCAACAGGGGGTTGGAGACCCAGTACTTC
many TRBJ1-4 15 - TRBV6-1 CASQRTGGIGEKLFF TGTGCCAGCCAGAGAACGGGGGGGATAGGAGAAAAACTGTTTTTT
- TRBJ2-3 17 TRBD2 TRBV30 CAWSEPLTGGFTDTQYF TGTGCCTGGAGTGAACCTCTAACGGGAGGGTTCACAGATACGCAGTATTTT
many TRBJ2-7 14 - TRBV4-1 CASSQRGSGYEQYF TGCGCCAGCAGCCAAAGGGGTAGCGGCTACGAGCAGTACTTC
- TRBJ2-3 12 - TRBV7-9 CAGDPSTDTQYF TGTGCCGGGGACCCGAGCACAGATACGCAGTATTTT
many TRBJ1-1 14 TRBD1 TRBV10-3 CATRDSGLNTEAFF TGTGCCACCCGGGACAGCGGTTTGAACACTGAAGCTTTCTTT
few TRBJ2-1 14 - TRBV7-8 CASSLRLANNEQFF TGTGCCAGCAGCTTACGTCTAGCGAACAATGAGCAGTTCTTC